This T cell receptor beta chain was found in a study of shared clonotypes between healthy human individuals. The CD4+ fraction was divided into a CD45RA+ naive subset and a CD45RA-negative memory subset. Comments on this clone: Its antigen is unknown.

Study conclusions and caveats: It was anticipated that sequencing depth would influence how many clonotypes donors shared. Roughly 5% of naive CD4 clonotypes were common to a handful of donors.

Sorted-subset replicate PCR reactions contained approximately 190 ng DNA, corresponding to some 30,000 T cell genomes. Sequencing was performed with immunoSEQ multiplex PCR; in TCRdb, only in-frame clones are kept and a portion is missing. This sample has fewer than 1.8 million clones, with just under 99% found just once. Deletions cut 6 bases from V and 4 bases from J, with 10 bases between. Germline CDR1 is SNHLY and CDR2 is FYNNEI. CDR3 size: 13 residues. This chain links TRBV2 with TRBJ1-5; D unresolved. This receptor was identified in a man aged 25-40 years in good health. The sequencing input was naive CD4+ T cells sorted from blood. The sample's subset: CD45RA+ positively selected. The DNA for the CDR3 is TGTGCCAGCAGCCTGAGTGGGAATCAGCCCCAGCATTTT. Its translation: CASSLSGNQPQHF.